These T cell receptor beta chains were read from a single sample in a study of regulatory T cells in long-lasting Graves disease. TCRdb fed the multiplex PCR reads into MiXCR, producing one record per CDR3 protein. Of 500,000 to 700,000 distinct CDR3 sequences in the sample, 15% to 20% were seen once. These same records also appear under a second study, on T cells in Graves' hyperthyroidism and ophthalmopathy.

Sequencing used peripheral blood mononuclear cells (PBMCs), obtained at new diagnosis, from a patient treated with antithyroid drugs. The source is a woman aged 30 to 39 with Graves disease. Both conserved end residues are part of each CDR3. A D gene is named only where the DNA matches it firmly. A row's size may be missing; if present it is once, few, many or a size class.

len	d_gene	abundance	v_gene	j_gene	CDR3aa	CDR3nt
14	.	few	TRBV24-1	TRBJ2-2	CATTPGRYTGELFF	TGTGCCACCACGCCGGGACGGTACACCGGGGAGCTGTTTTTT
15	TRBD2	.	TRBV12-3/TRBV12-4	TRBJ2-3	CASTRTSGSSDTQYF	TGTGCCAGCACCAGGACTAGCGGGAGTTCTGATACGCAGTATTTT
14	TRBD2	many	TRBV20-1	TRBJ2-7	CSARKSGRAREQYF	TGCAGTGCTAGAAAAAGCGGGAGGGCTCGGGAGCAGTACTTC
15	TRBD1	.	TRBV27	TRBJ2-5	CAVKRRGGAGETQYF	TGTGCCGTCAAACGGAGAGGGGGCGCGGGAGAGACCCAGTACTTC
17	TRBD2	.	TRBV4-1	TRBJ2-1	CASSHNPLAGGGDEQFF	TGCGCCAGCAGCCATAACCCTCTAGCGGGAGGGGGGGATGAGCAGTTCTTC
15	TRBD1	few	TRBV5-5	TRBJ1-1	CASSKRQGETAEAFF	TGTGCCAGCAGCAAACGACAGGGTGAGACGGCTGAAGCTTTCTTT
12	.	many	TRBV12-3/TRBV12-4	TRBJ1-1	CASTLAAPGGIF	TGTGCCAGCACCTTGGCCGCGCCGGGGGGGATCTTT
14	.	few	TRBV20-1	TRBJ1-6	CSATDSSYNSPLHF	TGCAGTGCTACGGACAGCTCCTATAATTCACCCCTCCACTTT
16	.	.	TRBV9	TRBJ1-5	CASSVAVPDSNQSQHF	TGTGCCAGCAGCGTAGCAGTCCCAGATAGCAATCAGTCCCAGCATTTT
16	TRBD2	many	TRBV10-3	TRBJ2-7	CAISESRGGSMNEQYF	TGTGCCATCAGTGAGTCGCGAGGCGGGAGCATGAACGAGCAGTACTTC
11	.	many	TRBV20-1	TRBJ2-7	CSAATNYEQYF	TGCAGTGCTGCGACGAACTACGAGCAGTACTTC
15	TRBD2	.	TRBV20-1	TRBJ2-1	CSAGPSGKLGNEQFF	TGCAGTGCTGGACCTAGCGGGAAACTTGGGAATGAGCAGTTCTTC
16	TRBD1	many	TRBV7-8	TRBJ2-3	CASTISLGQLTDTQYF	TGTGCCAGCACCATTTCATTGGGACAGCTCACAGATACGCAGTATTTT
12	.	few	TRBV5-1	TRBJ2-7	CASSSGPREQYF	TGCGCCAGCAGCTCAGGACCCAGGGAGCAGTACTTC
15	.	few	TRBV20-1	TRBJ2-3	CSASTWGSMRDTQYF	TGCAGTGCTAGTACATGGGGCAGCATGAGAGATACGCAGTATTTT
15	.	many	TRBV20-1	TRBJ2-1	CSAGDWGKVYNEQFF	TGCAGTGCTGGGGACTGGGGGAAGGTATACAATGAGCAGTTCTTC
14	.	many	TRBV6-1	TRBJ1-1	CASRWTYTNTEAFF	TGTGCCAGCAGGTGGACATACACGAACACTGAAGCTTTCTTT
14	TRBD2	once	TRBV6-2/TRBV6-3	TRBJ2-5	CASSGNTGGKTQYF	TGTGCCAGCAGTGGGAACACGGGGGGTAAGACCCAGTACTTC
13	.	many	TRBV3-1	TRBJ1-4	CASSQDEGSKLFF	TGTGCCAGCAGCCAAGACGAGGGGTCCAAACTGTTTTTT
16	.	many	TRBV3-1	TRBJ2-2	CASSLPGTARAGELFF	TGTGCCAGCAGCCTTCCCGGGACCGCGCGCGCCGGGGAGCTGTTTTTT
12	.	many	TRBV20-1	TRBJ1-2	CSAYRDVGGYTF	TGCAGTGCTTACCGGGACGTGGGTGGCTACACCTTC
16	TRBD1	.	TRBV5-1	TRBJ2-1	CASSLGTGRSYNEQFF	TGCGCCAGCAGCTTAGGGACAGGCCGCTCCTACAATGAGCAGTTCTTC
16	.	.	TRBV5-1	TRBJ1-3	CTSSLSAYTPGNTIYF	TGCACCAGCAGCTTATCAGCTTATACCCCTGGAAACACCATATATTTT
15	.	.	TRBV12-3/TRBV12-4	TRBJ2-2	CASSFLTGNTGELFF	TGTGCCAGCAGTTTTCTGACAGGAAACACCGGGGAGCTGTTTTTT
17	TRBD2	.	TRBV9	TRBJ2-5	CASSGGGAGEYQETQYF	TGTGCCAGCAGCGGAGGGGGAGCGGGGGAGTACCAAGAGACCCAGTACTTC
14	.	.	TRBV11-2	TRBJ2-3	CASSPPPNTDTQYF	TGTGCCAGCAGCCCCCCCCCCAACACAGATACGCAGTATTTT
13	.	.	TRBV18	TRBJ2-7	CASSSGNSYEQYF	TGTGCCAGCTCGTCAGGGAATTCCTACGAGCAGTACTTC
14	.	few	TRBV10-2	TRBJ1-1	CASSAGAAGTEAFF	TGCGCCAGCAGCGCAGGGGCGGCCGGCACTGAAGCTTTCTTT
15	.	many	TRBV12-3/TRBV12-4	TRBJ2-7	CASSLQAGSSYEQYF	TGTGCCAGCAGTTTACAGGCAGGCAGCTCCTACGAGCAGTACTTC
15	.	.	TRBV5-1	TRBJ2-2	CASSSWARNTGELFF	TGCGCCAGCAGCTCTTGGGCCAGGAACACCGGGGAGCTGTTTTTT
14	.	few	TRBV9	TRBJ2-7	CASSVGVGTYEQYF	TGTGCCAGCAGCGTAGGGGTTGGCACCTACGAGCAGTACTTC
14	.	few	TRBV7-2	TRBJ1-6	CASSLGARNSPLHF	TGTGCCAGCAGCTTAGGGGCCCGAAATTCACCCCTCCACTTT
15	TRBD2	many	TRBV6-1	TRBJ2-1	CASSIAGGAINEQFF	TGTGCCAGCAGTATAGCGGGAGGGGCAATCAATGAGCAGTTCTTC
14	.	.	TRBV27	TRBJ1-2	CASSNNRVSYGYTF	TGTGCCAGCAGCAACAACAGGGTTTCCTATGGCTACACCTTC
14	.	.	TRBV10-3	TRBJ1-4	CAIRPLSTNEKLFF	TGTGCCATCAGACCACTTAGCACTAATGAAAAACTGTTTTTT
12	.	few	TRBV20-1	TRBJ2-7	CSAPDRFYEQYF	TGCAGTGCGCCGGACAGATTCTACGAGCAGTACTTC
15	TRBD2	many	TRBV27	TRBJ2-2	CASRILAGALGELFF	TGTGCCAGCAGAATTTTAGCGGGAGCTCTCGGGGAGCTGTTTTTT
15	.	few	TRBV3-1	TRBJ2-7	CASSQGREFSPEQYF	TGTGCCAGCAGCCAAGGACGGGAGTTCTCACCCGAGCAGTACTTC
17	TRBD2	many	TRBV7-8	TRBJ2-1	CASSLRDTSGAYNEQFF	TGTGCCAGCAGCTTAAGGGATACTAGCGGGGCCTACAATGAGCAGTTCTTC
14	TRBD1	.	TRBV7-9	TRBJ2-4	CASSGGQGLNIQYF	TGTGCCAGCAGCGGGGGACAGGGCCTAAACATTCAGTACTTC
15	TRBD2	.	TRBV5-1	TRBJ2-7	CASSPSLAEGREQYF	TGCGCCAGCAGCCCCTCACTAGCGGAAGGACGCGAGCAGTACTTC
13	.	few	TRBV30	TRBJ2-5	CAWTGINQETQYF	TGTGCCTGGACGGGGATAAATCAAGAGACCCAGTACTTC
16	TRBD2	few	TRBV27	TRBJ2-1	CASSPFAASGSYEQSF	TGTGCCAGCAGCCCCTTCGCAGCTAGCGGGAGTTATGAGCAGTCCTTC
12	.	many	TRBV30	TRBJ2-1	CAWTPRWDEQFF	TGTGCCTGGACTCCCCGGTGGGATGAGCAGTTCTTC
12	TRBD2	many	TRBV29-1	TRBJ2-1	CSIEAGGNEQFF	TGCAGCATAGAAGCGGGAGGGAATGAGCAGTTCTTC